These 6 T cell receptor beta chains share one sample of origin, sequenced in a study of memory CD4+ T cells and cytomegalovirus serostatus. The sort gate was single viable CD3+CD4+CD8-CD45RO+ cells for memory CD4+ T cells. Libraries were prepared by immunoSEQ multiplex PCR; TCRdb keeps only in-frame clonotypes and omits some of them. Among under 55,000 clones listed, about four fifths were seen once. What was sequenced was memory CD4+ T cells from blood. The receptors stem from an adult in good health and CMV-seropositive.

The J gene is TRBJ1-3, the V gene TRBV5-6; no firm D call. Germline assignment: CDR1 SGHDT and CDR2 YYEEEE. The V and J ends lost 3 bases and 0 bases respectively, with 7 bases between them. The CDR3 totals 14 residues. The CDR3 loop reads CASSSLSSGNTIYF. In DNA, the CDR3 is TGTGCCAGCAGCTCGCTGAGCTCTGGAAACACCATATATTTT.

The chain joins TRBV5-4 to TRBJ2-1; TRBD2 aligns across 7 bases. CDR1 and CDR2 (germline): SGHNT, YYREEE (reference sequence). Trimming at V came to 6 bases and at J to 5 bases, leaving 14 bases not matched to a gene. The CDR3 is 16 residues long. This CDR3 is CASNGGRAAADNEQFF. The CDR3 DNA reads TGTGCCAGCAATGGGGGGAGGGCCGCCGCTGACAATGAGCAGTTCTTC.

The V call is TRBV4-3, the J call TRBJ1-1, with D possibly being TRBD1 (5 bases). V gave up 3 bases and J gave up 3 bases, with 8 bases separating them. Germline V lookup: CDR1 LGHNA, CDR2 YSLEER. The CDR3 is 13 amino acids. The CDR3 region is CASSHGTYTEAFF. CDR3 bases: TGCGCCAGCAGCCACGGGACCTACACTGAAGCTTTCTTT.

This clone has only a few counts. This chain links TRBV4-3 with TRBJ1-1; TRBD1 is a possible D gene (5 bases). Per germline, CDR1 LGHNA and CDR2 YSLEER. The CDR3 is made up of 16 amino acids. V was cut by 4 bases and J by 1 base, with 16 bases left in between. CDR3 coding DNA: TGCGCCAGCAGCCCGAGTCGGACACCTAAGAACACTGAAGCTTTCTTT. Its translation: CASSPSRTPKNTEAFF.

V and J are TRBV4-2 and TRBJ2-5, with D perhaps matching TRBD1 (5 bases). The CDR3 spans 14 residues. V was pared by 4 bases and J by 2 bases, with 11 bases between. Germline V gene data show CDR1 as LGHNA and CDR2 as YNFKEQ. The CDR3 sequence: CASSPKTDQETQYF. The CDR3 coding sequence is TGTGCCAGCAGCCCAAAGACAGATCAAGAGACCCAGTACTTC.

V gene TRBV7-9 combines with J gene TRBJ1-2; D is undetermined. The V end lost 3 bases, the J end lost 8 bases, and 10 bases lay between the germline ends. Germline-derived CDR1 and CDR2 are SEHNR and FQNEAQ (reference sequence). The CDR3 covers 12 residues. This chain's CDR3 is CASSLAPRGYTF. The CDR3 nucleotides read TGTGCCAGCAGCTTGGCCCCCCGGGGCTACACCTTC.